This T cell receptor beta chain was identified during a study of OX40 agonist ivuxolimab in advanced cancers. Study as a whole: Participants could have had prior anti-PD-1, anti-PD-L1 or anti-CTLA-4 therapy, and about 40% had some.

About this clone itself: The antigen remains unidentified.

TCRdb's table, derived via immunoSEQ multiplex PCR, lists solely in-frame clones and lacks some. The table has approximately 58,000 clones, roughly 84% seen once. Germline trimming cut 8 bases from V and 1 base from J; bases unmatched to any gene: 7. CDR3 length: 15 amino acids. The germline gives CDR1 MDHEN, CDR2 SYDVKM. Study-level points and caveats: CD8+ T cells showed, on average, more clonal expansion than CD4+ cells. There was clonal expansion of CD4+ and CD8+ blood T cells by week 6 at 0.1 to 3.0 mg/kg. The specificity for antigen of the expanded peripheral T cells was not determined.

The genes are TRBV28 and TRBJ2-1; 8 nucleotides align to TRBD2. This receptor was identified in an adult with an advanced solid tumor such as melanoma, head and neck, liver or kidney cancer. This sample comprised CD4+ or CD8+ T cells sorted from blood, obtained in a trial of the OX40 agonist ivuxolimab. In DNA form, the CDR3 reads TGTGCCAGCCGGAGGAGCGGGGGATCCTACAATGAGCAGTTCTTC. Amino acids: CASRRSGGSYNEQFF.